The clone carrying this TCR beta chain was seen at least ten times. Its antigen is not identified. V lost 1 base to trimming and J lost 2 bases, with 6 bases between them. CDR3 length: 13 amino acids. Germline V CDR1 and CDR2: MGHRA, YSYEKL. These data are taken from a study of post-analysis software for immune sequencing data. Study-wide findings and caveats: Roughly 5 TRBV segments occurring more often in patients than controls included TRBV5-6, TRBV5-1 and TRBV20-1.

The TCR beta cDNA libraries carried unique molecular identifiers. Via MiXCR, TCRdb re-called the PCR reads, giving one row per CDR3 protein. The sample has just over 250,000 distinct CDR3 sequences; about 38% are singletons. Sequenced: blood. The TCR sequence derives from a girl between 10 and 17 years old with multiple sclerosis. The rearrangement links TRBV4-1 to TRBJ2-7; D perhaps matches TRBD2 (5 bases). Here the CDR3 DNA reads TGCGCCAGCAGCCAAGTCGGGGCCTACGAGCAGTACTTC. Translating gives CASSQVGAYEQYF.